This T cell receptor beta chain was sequenced in a study of blood T cell repertoires in COVID-19. Turning to the study itself: There were acute and convalescent COVID-19 samples, and they came from the United States, Italy and Spain. PBMCs, B-cell-depleted T cells, or T cells were the source of the cDNA or gDNA that made up the material.

Source study methods: Researchers report that nucleated cell counts were estimated from reference gene primer amplification. TCRdb's table, derived via immunoSEQ multiplex PCR, lists solely in-frame clones and lacks some. V and J calls and clone size are as listed in that table; D and trimming were resolved from the DNA. The table records about 130,000 clones, 84% of them present only once. With 0 bases clipped from V and 4 bases from J, the junction kept 1 base outside the gene matches. This CDR3 contains 15 residues. From germline, CDR1 is SGDLS and CDR2 YYNGEE. This clone was counted between two and nine times.

The chain combines TRBV9 with TRBJ2-1; 10 bases fit TRBD1. The sequenced sample was peripheral blood. The clonotype was recovered from a woman aged 25 to 39 who had recovered from COVID-19. The chain's CDR3 is CASSVGTGGYNEQFF. The DNA for the CDR3 is TGTGCCAGCAGCGTAGGGACAGGGGGATACAATGAGCAGTTCTTC.